This T cell receptor (beta chain) was sequenced during a study of siplizumab effects on memory and regulatory T cells. Deletions cut 6 bases from V and 0 bases from J, with 8 bases between. Looked up from germline, CDR1 is MNHEY and CDR2 is SMNVEV (reference sequence). The CDR3 runs 13 residues. Each sample contributed approximately 94,000 TCR templates to the assay. Clones were sequenced by immunoSEQ multiplex PCR, and TCRdb holds only the in-frame ones, with some missing. The sample consists of 85,000 or so clones, roughly 94% of them appearing once. As concerns this clone: What it binds is unknown.

Study outcomes and limitations: Suppressive capability of dividing Tregs from siplizumab cultures went unverified.

This chain joins TRBV27 and TRBJ1-1, with D uncertain. This sequence originates from a human donor in good health. The sample consisted of CD8+ T cells sorted from blood. CDR3 sequence (DNA): TGTGCCAGCAGGCTGACGGTGAACACTGAAGCTTTCTTT. Its protein is CASRLTVNTEAFF.